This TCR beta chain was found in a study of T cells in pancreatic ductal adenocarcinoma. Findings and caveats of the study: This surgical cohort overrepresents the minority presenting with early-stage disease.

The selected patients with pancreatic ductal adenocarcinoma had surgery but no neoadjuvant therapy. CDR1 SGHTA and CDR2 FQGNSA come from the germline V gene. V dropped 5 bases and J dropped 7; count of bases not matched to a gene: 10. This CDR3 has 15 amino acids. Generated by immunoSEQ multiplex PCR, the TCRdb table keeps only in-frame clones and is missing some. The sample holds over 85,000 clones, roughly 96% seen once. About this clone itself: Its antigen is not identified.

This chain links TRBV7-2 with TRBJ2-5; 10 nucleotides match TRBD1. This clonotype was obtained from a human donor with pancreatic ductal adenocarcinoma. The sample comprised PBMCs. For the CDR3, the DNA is TGTGCCAGCAGCACGACCGGGACAGGGGAGGCGACCCAGTACTTC. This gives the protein CASSTTGTGEATQYF.